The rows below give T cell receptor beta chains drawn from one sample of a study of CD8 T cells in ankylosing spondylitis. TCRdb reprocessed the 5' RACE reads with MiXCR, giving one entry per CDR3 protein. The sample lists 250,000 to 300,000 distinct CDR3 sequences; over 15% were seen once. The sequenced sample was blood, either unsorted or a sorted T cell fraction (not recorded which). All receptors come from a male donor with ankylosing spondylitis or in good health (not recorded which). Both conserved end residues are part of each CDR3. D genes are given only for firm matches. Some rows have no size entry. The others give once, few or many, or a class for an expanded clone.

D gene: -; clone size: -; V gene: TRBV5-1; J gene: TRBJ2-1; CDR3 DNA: TGCGCCAGCAGCTTGTCGGGGGATTACAGCAATGAGCAGTTCTTC; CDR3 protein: CASSLSGDYSNEQFF
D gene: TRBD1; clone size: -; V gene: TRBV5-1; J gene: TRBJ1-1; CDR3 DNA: TGCGCCAGCAGCTTGGGTGGGACAGCGCTCACTGAAGCTTTCTTT; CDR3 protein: CASSLGGTALTEAFF
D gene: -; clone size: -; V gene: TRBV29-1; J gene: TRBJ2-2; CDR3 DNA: TGCAGCGTTGAAGCCTCAGGGGAGAACACCGGGGAGCTGTTTTTT; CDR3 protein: CSVEASGENTGELFF
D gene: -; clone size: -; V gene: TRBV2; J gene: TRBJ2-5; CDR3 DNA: TGTGCCACCAGGACGGGGGGCGAGACCCAGTACTTC; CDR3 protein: CATRTGGETQYF
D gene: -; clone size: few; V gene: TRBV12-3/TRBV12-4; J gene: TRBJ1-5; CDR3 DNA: TGTGCCAGCAGTTTAGCGCCGGCAGGGCAACAGCCCCAGCATTTT; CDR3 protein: CASSLAPAGQQPQHF
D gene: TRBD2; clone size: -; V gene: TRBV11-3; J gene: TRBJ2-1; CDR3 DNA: TGTGCCAGCAGTTTGAGCGGGGGGGCCGTAAATGAGCAGTTCTTC; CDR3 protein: CASSLSGGAVNEQFF
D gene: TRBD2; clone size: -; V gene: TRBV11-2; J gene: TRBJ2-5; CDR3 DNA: TGTGCCAGCAGCACCGGACTAGCGGGAGTGGCCCTCTTTAAGACCCAGTACTTC; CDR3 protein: CASSTGLAGVALFKTQYF
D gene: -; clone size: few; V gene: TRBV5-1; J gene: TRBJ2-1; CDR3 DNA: TGCGCCAGAGGAGACACAAACTACAATGAGCAGTTCTTC; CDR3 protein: CARGDTNYNEQFF
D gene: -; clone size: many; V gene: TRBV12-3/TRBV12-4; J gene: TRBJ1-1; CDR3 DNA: TGTGCCAGCAGACCAGGGGTTACTGAAGCTTTCTTT; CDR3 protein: CASRPGVTEAFF
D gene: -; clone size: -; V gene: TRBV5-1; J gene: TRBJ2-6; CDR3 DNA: TGCGCCAGCAGCCCGAATCCTGGGGCCAACGTCCTGACTTTC; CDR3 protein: CASSPNPGANVLTF
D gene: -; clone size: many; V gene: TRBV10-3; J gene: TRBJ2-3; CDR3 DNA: TGTGCCATCAGTGAAAGGGGGGGACCCTTCACAGATACGCAGTATTTT; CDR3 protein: CAISERGGPFTDTQYF
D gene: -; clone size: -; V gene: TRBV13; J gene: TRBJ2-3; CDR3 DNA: TGTGCCAGCAGCTACTGGGTTCTGAGCACAGATACGCAGTATTTT; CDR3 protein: CASSYWVLSTDTQYF